One sample yielded the 27 T cell receptor beta chains listed below, sequenced in a study of shared clonotypes between healthy human individuals. Method: immunoSEQ multiplex PCR; TCRdb's copy keeps in-frame clones and lacks some. The data contain more than 2 million clones, roughly 94% of them singletons. Sample: naive CD4+ T cells sorted from blood. Subset indicated: CD45RA+ positively selected. These receptors were taken from a man aged 18 to 30 in good health.

This chain connects TRBV19 to TRBJ2-4; no firm D call. V lost 5 bases to trimming and J lost 7 bases, with 15 bases between them. There are 14 residues in the CDR3. CDR1 and CDR2 from the germline V gene are LNHDA and SQIVND (reference sequence). In DNA, the CDR3 is TGTGCCAGTAGTCCAGCGAGGATAATCAACATTCAGTACTTC. This sequence encodes CASSPARIINIQYF.

V gene TRBV6-5 combines with J gene TRBJ1-3; 9 positions match TRBD1. Germline CDR1 is MNHEY and CDR2 is SVGAGI. After removal of 2 bases from V and 5 bases from J, the junction contained 1 base not matched to a gene. This CDR3 has 14 residues. CDR3 DNA: TGTGCCAGCAGTTACGGGACAGGGAGAAACACCATATATTTT. Amino acid sequence: CASSYGTGRNTIYF.

The V and J genes are TRBV10-3 and TRBJ2-7, with D perhaps TRBD2 (6 bases). Germline lookup yields CDR1 ENHRY and CDR2 SYGVKD. The CDR3 spans 14 residues. Trimming pared 2 bases from V and 3 bases from J, leaving 11 bases between. This CDR3 is CAISEPGLIYEQYF. In DNA, the CDR3 is TGTGCCATCAGTGAGCCGGGACTGATCTACGAGCAGTACTTC.

The V and J genes are TRBV27 and TRBJ1-2, with 9 bases that match TRBD1. The V segment lost 6 bases and the J segment 5 bases; nucleotides outside the gene matches: 4. CDR3 length: 13 residues. The germline V gene encodes CDR1 MNHEY and CDR2 SMNVEV (reference sequence). In nucleotides, the CDR3 is TGTGCCAGCAGAACGACAGGGGGTTATGGCTACACCTTC. Translating gives CASRTTGGYGYTF.

Only one count was recorded for this clone. V and J are TRBV5-1 and TRBJ2-5; 16 positions agree with TRBD2. There are 18 residues in the CDR3. After removal of 4 bases from V and 1 base from J, the junction contained 7 bases not matched to a gene. Germline V gives CDR1 SGHRS, CDR2 YFSETQ. CDR3 protein: CASSPGLAGGKTQETQYF. DNA of the CDR3: TGCGCCAGCAGCCCGGGACTAGCGGGAGGGAAGACCCAAGAGACCCAGTACTTC.

A note on this clone: Within the sample, other DNA sequences also encode this same CDR3. V usage is TRBV6-1 and J usage is TRBJ2-3; the D is unclear. V dropped 0 bases and J dropped 4 bases, with 8 bases sitting between them. CDR1 MNHNS and CDR2 SASEGT come from the germline V gene. The CDR3 sequence is 14 residues long. CDR3 loop: CASSEALVADTQYF. Here the CDR3 DNA reads TGTGCCAGCAGTGAAGCCCTAGTGGCAGATACGCAGTATTTT.

This clone was detected ten times or more. CDR3 bases: TGTGCCTGGAGCCTTCGACGGGGCGGCTCCTACGAGCAGTACTTC. The encoded protein is CAWSLRRGGSYEQYF. The gene calls are TRBV30 and TRBJ2-7, with D perhaps TRBD1 or TRBD2 (5 bases each). The germline gives CDR1 GTSNPN, CDR2 SVGIG (reference sequence). Trimming shortened V by 3 bases and J by 0 bases, and 15 bases separated the two germline ends. The CDR3 has 15 amino acids.

The chain has TRBV5-1 and TRBJ1-6; D gene unclear. Trimming pared 0 bases from V and 4 bases from J, leaving 11 bases between. The CDR3 has 16 residues. In germline, CDR1 is SGHRS, CDR2 YFSETQ. The CDR3 DNA sequence: TGCGCCAGCAGCTTGGGAGGGCCATCTTATAATTCACCCCTCCACTTT. This gives the protein CASSLGGPSYNSPLHF.

This sequence joins TRBV30 and TRBJ2-2; TRBD1 is a possible D gene (6 bases). With 3 bases removed from V and 1 base from J, the gap between germline ends came to 9 bases. CDR3 length: 14 residues. Germline values: CDR1 GTSNPN, CDR2 SVGIG (reference sequence). In DNA form, the CDR3 reads TGTGCCTGGAGGCCCAGGGGGAACACCGGGGAGCTGTTTTTT. As protein: CAWRPRGNTGELFF. The variable domain in full, with the rest retrieved from reference TRBV30 and TRBJ2-2, is SQTIHQWPATLVQPVGSPLSLECTVEGTSNPNLYWYRQAAGRGLQLLFYSVGIGQISSEVPQNLSASRPQDRQFILSSKKLLLSDSGFYLCAWRPRGNTGELFFGEGSRLTVL.

Worth noting for this clone: Other nucleotide sequences from this sample produce the same CDR3. The gene calls are TRBV7-2 and TRBJ2-5; perhaps TRBD2 as D (5 bases). The V gene's germline CDR1 is SGHTA and CDR2 FQGNSA. The CDR3 runs to 13 residues. Deletions cut 2 bases from V and 5 bases from J, with 9 bases between. In DNA, the CDR3 is TGTGCCAGCAGCTTACAAAGGGAGGAGACCCAGTACTTC. It encodes CASSLQREETQYF.

The chain couples TRBV4-1 to TRBJ1-4; 7 bases are shared with TRBD1. The CDR3 loop spans 15 amino acids. Germline CDR1 is MGHRA and CDR2 is YSYEKL. The V segment lost 0 bases and the J segment 8 bases; nucleotides outside the gene matches: 6. CDR3 in DNA: TGCGCCAGCAGCCAAGAGACAGGGTCGTGGGAAAAACTGTTTTTT. Residues: CASSQETGSWEKLFF.

This chain links TRBV19 with TRBJ2-7, with D possibly being TRBD2 (5 bases). V gave up 0 bases and J gave up 4 bases, with 13 bases separating them. The CDR3 is 15 residues long. CDR1 and CDR2 (germline): LNHDA, SQIVND (reference sequence). CDR3 region: CASSIEGSAEYEQYF. In DNA form, the CDR3 reads TGTGCCAGTAGTATAGAGGGTAGCGCCGAGTACGAGCAGTACTTC. The full variable domain, its missing parts supplied by reference TRBV19 and TRBJ2-7, is DGGITQSPKYLFRKEGQNVTLSCEQNLNHDAMYWYRQDPGQGLRLIYYSQIVNDFQKGDIAEGYSVSREKKESFPLTVTSAQKNPTAFYLCASSIEGSAEYEQYFGPGTRLTVT.

J is TRBJ1-1 and V is TRBV5-1; maybe TRBD1 (5 bases). The CDR3 length is 15 residues. V lost 0 bases and J lost 5, with 14 bases in between. Germline values: CDR1 SGHRS, CDR2 YFSETQ. CDR3 region: CASSLGQGGRTEAFF. CDR3 nucleotide sequence: TGCGCCAGCAGCTTGGGGCAGGGCGGACGTACTGAAGCTTTCTTT.

The chain uses TRBV10-1 and TRBJ1-5; D possibly corresponds to TRBD1 (6 bases). Germline lookup yields CDR1 WNHNN and CDR2 SYGVQD (reference sequence). V gave up 8 bases and J gave up 8 bases, with 13 bases separating them. The CDR3 is made up of 12 amino acids. In DNA form, the CDR3 reads TGCGCCAGCGGGGGCAGCAGCAAGCCCCAGCATTTT. It specifies CASGGSSKPQHF.

V and J are TRBV4-1 and TRBJ2-3, with D tentatively TRBD2 (5 bases). V was clipped by 2 bases and J by 1 base, with 10 bases between them. The germline CDR1 and CDR2 sequences are MGHRA and YSYEKL. The CDR3 consists of 15 residues. CDR3 sequence reads: CASSQSERRTDTQYF. The CDR3 DNA sequence: TGCGCCAGCAGCCAAAGTGAGCGGCGCACAGATACGCAGTATTTT.

This clone was seen at least ten times. The chain links TRBV30 to TRBJ1-2, with D perhaps TRBD1 (6 bases). V dropped 0 bases and J dropped 1 base, with 9 bases sitting between them. The CDR3 runs 14 residues. Germline lookup yields CDR1 GTSNPN and CDR2 SVGIG (reference sequence). CDR3 nucleotide sequence: TGTGCCTGGAGTGTAGGGGGGAATAACTATGGCTACACCTTC. It is translated as CAWSVGGNNYGYTF. The full variable domain, its missing parts supplied by reference TRBV30 and TRBJ1-2, is SQTIHQWPATLVQPVGSPLSLECTVEGTSNPNLYWYRQAAGRGLQLLFYSVGIGQISSEVPQNLSASRPQDRQFILSSKKLLLSDSGFYLCAWSVGGNNYGYTFGSGTRLTVV.

The J gene is TRBJ2-1, the V gene TRBV11-2; 10 bases fit TRBD2. The J segment lost 5 bases and the V segment lost 7 bases, leaving 14 bases of the junction unmatched. CDR1 is SGHAT, CDR2 FQNNGV, per germline. This CDR3 region has 17 residues. The CDR3 nucleotides are TGTGCCAGCATCCTAGGAGGGGCTAGCGGGAGCCACAATGAGCAGTTCTTC. Protein product: CASILGGASGSHNEQFF. The whole variable domain, filled in from reference TRBV11-2 and TRBJ2-1, reads EAGVAQSPRYKIIEKRQSVAFWCNPISGHATLYWYQQILGQGPKLLIQFQNNGVVDDSQLPKDRFSAERLKGVDSTLKIQPAKLEDSAVYLCASILGGASGSHNEQFFGPGTRLTVL.

CDR3 DNA sequence: TGTGCCAGCAGTCAACGGAGGGGTCCGAACACTGAAGCTTTCTTT. It translates to CASSQRRGPNTEAFF. The chain couples TRBV6-1 to TRBJ1-1; D possibly corresponds to TRBD1 (5 bases). The V end was cut by 5 bases, the J end by 1 base, with 14 bases between. The CDR3 is 15 amino acids. The germline gives CDR1 MNHNS, CDR2 SASEGT.

The chain combines TRBV21-1 with TRBJ1-5; the D segment call TRBD1 is taken from the table without a DNA check. TRBV21-1 is flagged as a pseudogene. This CDR3 comprises 14 residues. The CDR3 sequence: CASKKGQLNQPQHF. In nucleotides, the CDR3 is TGTGCCAGCAAAAAGGGACAGTTAAATCAGCCCCAGCATTTT.

V gene TRBV10-3 combines with J gene TRBJ2-7, with TRBD2 as a possible D gene (6 bases). The V end lost 4 bases, the J end lost 0 bases, and 10 bases lay between the germline ends. The CDR3 is made up of 14 amino acids. Germline CDR1 ENHRY, CDR2 SYGVKD. The CDR3: CAISGRGDSYEQYF. DNA for the CDR3: TGTGCCATCAGTGGCCGCGGGGACTCCTACGAGCAGTACTTC.

This sequence joins TRBV6-5 and TRBJ1-6; weak D call: TRBD1 (5 bases). V lost 5 bases and J 3 bases, leaving 11 bases between the germline ends. Germline V gives CDR1 MNHEY, CDR2 SVGAGI. The CDR3 totals 15 residues. The CDR3 here is CASSPGLGYNSPLHF. The CDR3, as DNA: TGTGCCAGCAGTCCAGGGTTAGGCTATAATTCACCCCTCCACTTT.

The chain uses TRBV7-2 and TRBJ2-7; the match to TRBD1 covers 9 bases. CDR3 length equals 15 residues. The junction had 8 bases not matched to a gene; V was cut back by 5 bases and J by 3 bases. Germline CDR1 reads SGHTA; CDR2 reads FQGNSA. The DNA of the CDR3 is TGTGCCAGCAGCCCGGACAGGGGAGGTTTCTACGAGCAGTACTTC. Translation gives CASSPDRGGFYEQYF.

Worth noting for this clone: In the same sample, other DNA sequences code for this CDR3. The V gene is TRBV6-1, the J gene TRBJ1-6; D is unresolved. The CDR3 covers 15 residues. Germline-derived CDR1 and CDR2 are MNHNS and SASEGT. Trimming removed 1 base at V and 5 bases at J, with 9 bases between. As DNA, the CDR3 is TGTGCCAGCAGTGAAGGATCGGTCCATAATTCACCCCTCCACTTT. It translates to CASSEGSVHNSPLHF.

The chain couples TRBV5-1 to TRBJ2-3, with D unresolved. There are 13 residues in the CDR3. The germline gives CDR1 SGHRS, CDR2 YFSETQ. V was clipped by 4 bases and J by 4 bases, with 10 bases between them. The CDR3 sequence: CASSIIAADTQYF. The CDR3 bases are TGCGCCAGCAGCATAATAGCAGCAGATACGCAGTATTTT.

This chain uses TRBV27 with TRBJ2-2; a weak D match, TRBD2 (6 bases). The CDR3 spans 15 residues. V was shortened by 5 bases and J by 4 bases, with 14 bases between the two germline ends. Germline CDR1 reads MNHEY; CDR2 reads SMNVEV (reference sequence). For the CDR3, the DNA is TGTGCCAGCAGTCAACTGACTAGGGGCACCGGGGAGCTGTTTTTT. It translates to CASSQLTRGTGELFF.

CDR3 region: CASSKGVNYGYTF. CDR3 DNA: TGTGCCAGCAGCAAAGGGGTTAACTATGGCTACACCTTC. This chain uses TRBV14 with TRBJ1-2, with a weak D call TRBD1 (5 bases). V was trimmed by 5 bases and J by 1 base, leaving 8 bases between them. This CDR3 has 13 amino acids. CDR1 and CDR2 (germline): SGHDN, FVKESK.

This chain joins TRBV7-9 and TRBJ2-7; 13 bases are shared with TRBD2. The germline CDR1 and CDR2 sequences are SEHNR and FQNEAQ (reference sequence). The CDR3 contains 18 residues. V was pared by 1 base and J by 2 bases, with 8 bases of the junction left unmatched. DNA of the CDR3: TGTGCCAGCAGCTTAGGGACTAGCGGGAGCGCAATTACCTACGAGCAGTACTTC. Translated, it gives CASSLGTSGSAITYEQYF. Supplemented by reference TRBV7-9 and TRBJ2-7, the full variable domain reads DTGVSQNPRHKITKRGQNVTFRCDPISEHNRLYWYRQTLGQGPEFLTYFQNEAQLEKSRLLSDRFSAERPKGSFSTLEIQRTEQGDSAMYLCASSLGTSGSAITYEQYFGPGTRLTVT.